Following are 5 T cell receptor beta chains from one sample sequenced in a study of blood T cells in healthy people across ages. Sample-barcoded 5' priming and a J-beta primer mix drove a second PCR of 7 to 11 cycles. TCRdb called the 5' RACE reads again in MiXCR, with one record for every CDR3 protein. The sample lists 1.5 million to 2 million distinct CDR3 sequences; 25% to 30% were seen once. Input material: blood. These receptors were taken from a woman aged 25 to 45 in good health.

J is TRBJ2-5 and V is TRBV6-1, with D hard to call. The V end lost 3 bases, the J end lost 11 bases, and 19 bases lay between the germline ends. Germline V gene data show CDR1 as MNHNS and CDR2 as SASEGT. This CDR3 contains 14 residues. The CDR3 here is CASSDPDLYNEQYF. The CDR3 nucleotides are TGTGCCAGCAGTGACCCGGACCTATACAATGAGCAGTACTTC.

To note about this clonotype: This may come from a read error, since a much larger clone is one base off. The genes are TRBV7-2 and TRBJ2-1, with 10 nucleotides matching TRBD1. The V gene's germline CDR1 is SGHTA and CDR2 FQGNSA. The CDR3 length is 13 residues. J lost 10 bases, V lost 6 bases, and 6 bases had no gene match. CDR3 in amino acids: CASRGQGGLEQFF. In DNA, the CDR3 is TGTGCCAGCAGAGGACAGGGGGGCCTCGAGCAGTTCTTC.

In the case of this clonotype: A junction end diverges from the germline sequence, so it may reflect a read error. The chain carries TRBV7-9 and TRBJ2-1; possibly TRBD1 for D (6 bases). The CDR3 is 17 residues long. The germline V gene has CDR1 SEHNR and CDR2 FQNEAQ (reference sequence). The CDR3 nucleotides read TGTGCCAGCAGATCCCCCGGGGCAGGGGATTCCTACAAAGAGCAGTTCTTC. Translation gives CASRSPGAGDSYKEQFF.

The V gene is TRBV5-1, the J gene TRBJ2-1; TRBD2 agrees at 7 bases. This CDR3 has 14 residues. Germline values: CDR1 SGHRS, CDR2 YFSETQ. V was pared by 6 bases and J by 2 bases, with 5 bases of the junction left unmatched. This CDR3 reads CASTAGLPYNEQFF. CDR3 coding DNA: TGCGCCAGCACCGCGGGACTACCCTACAATGAGCAGTTCTTC.

This chain joins TRBV5-1 and TRBJ2-5, with D maybe TRBD2 (7 bases). Germline loops: CDR1 SGHRS, CDR2 YFSETQ. The V and J ends lost 0 bases and 2 bases respectively, with 14 bases between them. CDR3 length: 16 residues. The CDR3 loop is CASSLADGGPQETQYF. CDR3 DNA sequence: TGCGCCAGCAGCTTGGCAGACGGGGGGCCTCAAGAGACCCAGTACTTC.